The 28 T cell receptor beta chains below come from one sample, sequenced in a study of cytomegalovirus exposure and HLA in healthy donors. PCR primers comprised 60 Vbeta and 13 Jbeta primers. The protocol was immunoSEQ multiplex PCR, while the TCRdb copy is restricted to in-frame clones and leaves out a portion. The data show some 140,000 clones, around 79% seen once. The sequencing sample was made of PBMCs. The receptors were gathered from a female donor in good health and CMV-seronegative.

The chain carries TRBV19 and TRBJ1-1; D is possibly TRBD1 (6 bases). Trimming removed 4 bases from V and 8 bases from J, with 14 bases in between. CDR1 LNHDA and CDR2 SQIVND come from the germline V gene (reference sequence). The CDR3 is 13 amino acids. The CDR3 loop reads CASSSYRASEAFF. In nucleotides, the CDR3 is TGTGCCAGTAGTAGCTACAGGGCCTCAGAAGCTTTCTTT.

The sample holds a few counts of this clone. The chain has TRBV5-4 and TRBJ2-7; D unclear. Per the germline V gene, CDR1 is SGHNT and CDR2 is YYREEE (reference sequence). Between the trimmed V and J ends, which lost 1 base and 2 bases, there was a span of 7 bases. The CDR3 sequence is 13 residues long. CDR3 sequence (DNA): TGTGCCAGCAGCTTGTCGGGTCCCTACGAGCAGTACTTC. Protein: CASSLSGPYEQYF. Full variable domain (rest looked up from reference TRBV5-4 and TRBJ2-7): ETGVTQSPTHLIKTRGQQVTLRCSSQSGHNTVSWYQQALGQGPQFIFQYYREEENGRGNFPPRFSGLQFPNYSSELNVNALELDDSALYLCASSLSGPYEQYFGPGTRLTVT.

The J gene is TRBJ2-7, the V gene TRBV6-5; D perhaps matches TRBD2 (5 bases). Germline V CDR1 and CDR2: MNHEY, SVGAGI. The CDR3 spans 14 residues. Trimming stripped 2 bases from V and 0 bases from J, with 8 bases between. CDR3 protein: CASSYVGSSYEQYF. DNA for the CDR3: TGTGCCAGCAGTTACGTGGGGAGCTCCTACGAGCAGTACTTC.

The V call is TRBV27, the J call TRBJ2-5; D perhaps matches TRBD2 (7 bases). The CDR3 runs 14 residues. V was cut by 5 bases and J by 5 bases, with 15 bases left in between. The germline V gene encodes CDR1 MNHEY and CDR2 SMNVEV (reference sequence). Here the CDR3 DNA reads TGTGCCAGCAGTCCCACGGGGGGCCGGGAGACCCAGTACTTC. Its protein product is CASSPTGGRETQYF.

The CDR3: CASSVGGDLRVDTQYF. The CDR3 coding sequence is TGTGCCAGCAGCGTGGGAGGGGACTTGCGGGTCGATACGCAGTATTTT. The chain is built from TRBV11-3 and TRBJ2-3; TRBD2 matches 7 bases. The J segment lost 6 bases and the V segment lost 5 bases, leaving 14 bases of the junction unmatched. Germline V gives CDR1 SGHNT, CDR2 YENEEA. The CDR3 runs 16 residues.

The V call is TRBV19, the J call TRBJ1-5, with TRBD1 as a possible D gene (6 bases). Germline V lookup: CDR1 LNHDA, CDR2 SQIVND (reference sequence). V lost 8 bases, J lost 7 bases, and 9 bases lay in between. The CDR3 sequence is 11 residues long. CDR3 DNA sequence: TGTGCCAGTGGACAGAGACAGCCCCAGCATTTT. As protein: CASGQRQPQHF.

This chain uses TRBV10-3 with TRBJ1-2; maybe TRBD1 (5 bases). The CDR3 is made up of 14 amino acids. Per germline, CDR1 ENHRY and CDR2 SYGVKD. V lost 9 bases and J lost 1, with 15 bases in between. The CDR3 region is CAMARQPDNYGYTF. As DNA, the CDR3 is TGTGCCATGGCAAGACAGCCCGATAACTATGGCTACACCTTC.

This clone has a single count. The genes are TRBV18 and TRBJ2-7, with D perhaps matching TRBD2 (5 bases). CDR1 KGHSH and CDR2 LQKENI come from the germline V gene. The CDR3 loop spans 14 amino acids. V lost 4 bases, J lost 5 bases, and 15 bases lay in between. The CDR3 coding sequence is TGTGCCAGCTCACGTACGAGGGATCCCAACGAGCAGTACTTC. Protein: CASSRTRDPNEQYF.

The rearrangement uses TRBV11-2 and TRBJ2-1, with TRBD2 matching over 8 bases. Germline CDR1 and CDR2: SGHAT and FQNNGV. The junction had 3 bases not matched to a gene; V was cut back by 4 bases and J by 7 bases. The CDR3 spans 13 residues. For the CDR3, the DNA is TGTGCCAGCAGCTCTGGGACTAGAAATGAGCAGTTCTTC. Translated: CASSSGTRNEQFF.

The chain joins TRBV9 to TRBJ2-7; weak D call: TRBD2 (5 bases). Germline CDR1 SGDLS, CDR2 YYNGEE. V lost 0 bases to trimming and J lost 5 bases, with 15 bases between them. The CDR3 has 15 amino acids. The chain's CDR3 is CASSVGESKSHEQYF. As DNA, the CDR3 is TGTGCCAGCAGCGTAGGGGAGTCAAAATCCCACGAGCAGTACTTC. Together with reference TRBV9 and TRBJ2-7, the CDR3 gives the full variable domain: DSGVTQTPKHLITATGQRVTLRCSPRSGDLSVYWYQQSLDQGLQFLIQYYNGEERAKGNILERFSAQQFPDLHSELNLSSLELGDSALYFCASSVGESKSHEQYFGPGTRLTVT.

This clone has a count of ten or more. The chain uses TRBV30 and TRBJ1-6; weak D call: TRBD1 (6 bases). Trimming shortened V by 4 bases and J by 10 bases, and 14 bases separated the two germline ends. CDR1 is GTSNPN and CDR2 is SVGIG in the germline V gene (reference sequence). The CDR3 loop spans 13 amino acids. The CDR3 loop is CAWNRQEESPLHF. The DNA for the CDR3 is TGTGCCTGGAATCGACAGGAAGAGTCACCCCTCCACTTT.

The chain links TRBV9 to TRBJ2-7; 7 bases align to TRBD2. Germline trimming cut 3 bases from V and 0 bases from J; bases unmatched to any gene: 6. This CDR3 has 15 residues. The V gene's germline CDR1 is SGDLS and CDR2 YYNGEE. CDR3 in DNA: TGTGCCAGCAGCGGGAGCGGGGCCTTCTCCTACGAGCAGTACTTC. Protein sequence: CASSGSGAFSYEQYF.

This clone was picked up one time. CDR3 in amino acids: CASRRADQPQHF. In nucleotides, the CDR3 is TGTGCCAGCAGACGCGCCGATCAGCCCCAGCATTTT. The V call is TRBV6-5, the J call TRBJ1-5; D remains unclear. From germline, CDR1 is MNHEY and CDR2 SVGAGI. V lost 6 bases and J 5 bases, leaving 8 bases between the germline ends. The CDR3 contains 12 residues.

This clone was observed a single time. The CDR3 spells CASSQGNRVRNTIYF. In DNA, the CDR3 is TGCGCCAGCAGCCAAGGGAACAGGGTTAGAAACACCATATATTTT. The V gene is TRBV4-3, the J gene TRBJ1-3; a weak D match, TRBD1 (6 bases). CDR1 is LGHNA, CDR2 YSLEER, per germline. The CDR3 is made up of 15 amino acids. V shed 1 base and J shed 5 bases, with 12 bases lying between them.

The V and J genes are TRBV9 and TRBJ2-2; D not resolved. The CDR3 runs 15 residues. Germline V gene data show CDR1 as SGDLS and CDR2 as YYNGEE. Trimming removed 2 bases at V and 2 bases at J, with 10 bases between. The chain's CDR3 is CASSVSSVNTGELFF. CDR3 DNA sequence: TGTGCCAGCAGCGTCTCCAGCGTTAACACCGGGGAGCTGTTTTTT.

The chain uses TRBV5-1 and TRBJ1-1, with 7 nucleotides matching TRBD1. CDR3 length equals 15 residues. Germline trimming cut 0 bases from V and 5 bases from J; bases unmatched to any gene: 7. Germline CDR1 and CDR2: SGHRS and YFSETQ. DNA for the CDR3: TGCGCCAGCAGCTTGGAGCAGGGGGAAGGGACTGAAGCTTTCTTT. This gives the protein CASSLEQGEGTEAFF. Using reference TRBV5-1 and TRBJ1-1 for the parts outside the CDR3, the full variable domain is KAGVTQTPRYLIKTRGQQVTLSCSPISGHRSVSWYQQTPGQGLQFLFEYFSETQRNKGNFPGRFSGRQFSNSRSEMNVSTLELGDSALYLCASSLEQGEGTEAFFGQGTRLTVV.

The CDR3 DNA is TGTGCCAGCAGCTTAGAAGCCGCAGGCGAAGCTTTCTTT. Translation: CASSLEAAGEAFF. The J gene is TRBJ1-1, the V gene TRBV11-3; no firm D call. CDR1 is SGHNT, CDR2 YENEEA, per germline. The CDR3 is made up of 13 amino acids. V was clipped by 0 bases and J by 8 bases, with 10 bases between them.

This clone was seen more than once but under ten times. V and J are TRBV2 and TRBJ1-2, with D perhaps TRBD1 (5 bases). V was shortened by 6 bases and J by 8 bases, with 22 bases between the two germline ends. CDR1 and CDR2 (germline): SNHLY, FYNNEI. The CDR3 has 15 amino acids. This chain's CDR3 is CASRDRTARARGYTF. In DNA form, the CDR3 reads TGTGCCAGCAGGGATCGGACCGCCAGGGCGAGGGGCTACACCTTC. The entire variable domain, with the rest obtained from reference TRBV2 and TRBJ1-2, is as follows: EPEVTQTPSHQVTQMGQEVILRCVPISNHLYFYWYRQILGQKVEFLVSFYNNEISEKSEIFDDQFSVERPDGSNFTLKIRSTKLEDSAMYFCASRDRTARARGYTFGSGTRLTVV.

The chain is built from TRBV4-1 and TRBJ1-1; maybe TRBD1 (5 bases). V shed 0 bases and J shed 6 bases, with 8 bases lying between them. CDR1 is MGHRA, CDR2 YSYEKL, per germline. This CDR3 contains 13 residues. In DNA form, the CDR3 reads TGCGCCAGCAGCCAAGAGGAGGGGTCTGAAGCTTTCTTT. Encoded protein: CASSQEEGSEAFF.

This clone was detected ten times or more. The chain has TRBV6-5 and TRBJ2-5; tentative D call: TRBD2 (7 bases). This CDR3 has 14 residues. Germline assignment: CDR1 MNHEY and CDR2 SVGAGI. Trimming removed 2 bases at V and 5 bases at J, with 12 bases between. As DNA, the CDR3 is TGTGCCAGCAGTTACAGGGGAGGGGGGGAGACCCAGTACTTC. Residues: CASSYRGGGETQYF.

The table lists this clone with a count of one. This chain connects TRBV27 to TRBJ1-5; D call uncertain. The CDR3 contains 13 residues. Germline CDR1 reads MNHEY; CDR2 reads SMNVEV (reference sequence). Between the trimmed V and J ends, which lost 5 bases and 4 bases, there was a span of 9 bases. The CDR3 region is CASSLRENQPQHF. DNA of the CDR3: TGTGCCAGCAGTCTCCGGGAGAATCAGCCCCAGCATTTT.

The chain links TRBV5-1 to TRBJ2-2, with 14 bases lining up with TRBD2. Trimming took 4 bases from V and 8 from J; bases not matched to a gene: 7. Germline V gene data show CDR1 as SGHRS and CDR2 as YFSETQ. The CDR3 sequence is 16 residues long. The CDR3 loop reads CASSVGLAGVIGELFF. DNA of the CDR3: TGCGCCAGCAGCGTGGGACTAGCGGGAGTAATTGGGGAGCTGTTTTTT.

The count of this clone is one. The genes are TRBV4-1 and TRBJ2-7, with 12 bases aligning to TRBD2. The germline gives CDR1 MGHRA, CDR2 YSYEKL. The J segment lost 3 bases and the V segment lost 4 bases, leaving 4 bases of the junction unmatched. This CDR3 has 15 residues. CDR3 in DNA: TGCGCCAGCAGCCCGGGGACTAGCGGGCTCTACGAGCAGTACTTC. Amino acids: CASSPGTSGLYEQYF.

The gene calls are TRBV5-6 and TRBJ2-5, with D unresolved. V shed 1 base and J shed 7 bases, with 14 bases lying between them. This CDR3 comprises 14 residues. Germline V gene data show CDR1 as SGHDT and CDR2 as YYEEEE. The CDR3 coding sequence is TGTGCCAGCAGCTTGATCCCGGGTTCGGGGACCCAGTACTTC. Protein sequence: CASSLIPGSGTQYF. Combining the CDR3 with reference TRBV5-6 and TRBJ2-5 gives the whole variable domain DAGVTQSPTHLIKTRGQQVTLRCSPKSGHDTVSWYQQALGQGPQFIFQYYEEEERQRGNFPDRFSGHQFPNYSSELNVNALLLGDSALYLCASSLIPGSGTQYFGPGTRLLVL.

The CDR3 region is CASSVAGVNTEAFF. The DNA of the CDR3 is TGTGCCAGCAGCGTAGCAGGGGTGAACACTGAAGCTTTCTTT. This sequence joins TRBV9 and TRBJ1-1; a weak D match, TRBD1 (6 bases). The V end was cut by 0 bases, the J end by 0 bases, with 6 bases between. The CDR3 length is 14 residues. The V gene's germline CDR1 is SGDLS and CDR2 YYNGEE. Full variable domain (rest looked up from reference TRBV9 and TRBJ1-1): DSGVTQTPKHLITATGQRVTLRCSPRSGDLSVYWYQQSLDQGLQFLIQYYNGEERAKGNILERFSAQQFPDLHSELNLSSLELGDSALYFCASSVAGVNTEAFFGQGTRLTVV.

V usage is TRBV4-1 and J usage is TRBJ2-2, with unresolved D. Trimming pared 4 bases from V and 1 base from J, leaving 10 bases between. This CDR3 is 15 amino acids long. Per germline, CDR1 MGHRA and CDR2 YSYEKL. CDR3 nucleotide sequence: TGCGCCAGCAGCCCGTCCGTCCGGAACACCGGGGAGCTGTTTTTT. It specifies CASSPSVRNTGELFF.

The CDR3 DNA is TGTGCCAGCAGCCTCTGGCGGGACTCCAAAGAGACCCAGTACTTC. This encodes CASSLWRDSKETQYF. The V gene is TRBV7-9, the J gene TRBJ2-5; possibly TRBD2 for D (6 bases). Germline loops: CDR1 SEHNR, CDR2 FQNEAQ (reference sequence). CDR3 length equals 15 residues. V was cut by 5 bases and J by 3 bases, with 16 bases left in between.

This chain joins TRBV11-2 and TRBJ2-5, with 12 bases aligning to TRBD2. Losses at the gene ends were 6 bases for V and 4 bases for J; bases not matched to a gene: 9. The length of the CDR3 is 16 residues. CDR1 is SGHAT and CDR2 is FQNNGV in the germline V gene. The CDR3 DNA is TGTGCCAGCAGGGGATGGGAGACTAGCGGGGGAGAGACCCAGTACTTC. Residues: CASRGWETSGGETQYF.